The clone carrying this TCR beta chain was recorded a few times. This specimen belongs to a study of TIL therapy for anti-PD-1-resistant metastatic lung cancer. Study summary: By whole-exome sequencing, median non-synonymous tumor mutation burden was approximately 1.4 mutations per megabase.

Trimming left V 3 bases short and J 11 bases short, with 25 bases between. The CDR3 extends over 16 amino acids. CDR1 is MNHEY, CDR2 SVGAGI, per germline. Time point: pre-treatment sample, taken before nivolumab and TIL therapy. The libraries were made with immunoSEQ v3. Produced via immunoSEQ multiplex PCR; TCRdb's table is partial and in-frame only. The sample holds fewer than 60,000 clones, 86% seen once. The source was blood, collected at baseline. This clonotype was sampled from a person aged 25-80 years with non-small cell lung cancer. The genes are TRBV6-5 and TRBJ1-1; weak D call: TRBD1 (5 bases). In DNA, the CDR3 is TGTGCCAGCAGTTATTATTCTCCAGGGATATCCTCGGACGCTTTCTTT. Translating it yields CASSYYSPGISSDAFF.